This T cell receptor (beta chain) is drawn from a study of blood T cell repertoires in COVID-19. Looking at the study overall: T cells, B-cell-depleted T cells, or PBMCs supplied cDNA or gDNA.

Generated by immunoSEQ multiplex PCR, the TCRdb table keeps only in-frame clones and is missing some. The table includes around 100,000 clones, nearly 90% detected once. Deletions cut 4 bases from V and 7 bases from J, with 10 bases between. The germline CDR1 and CDR2 sequences are MDHEN and SYDVKM. The CDR3 covers 13 residues. This receptor was identified in a woman aged 55-70 years with acute or convalescent COVID-19. What was sequenced was peripheral blood. This chain links TRBV28 with TRBJ2-2; possible D gene TRBD1, 6 bases. CDR3 residues: CASSSTGRGELFF. CDR3 DNA sequence: TGTGCCAGCAGTTCGACAGGTCGCGGGGAGCTGTTTTTT.